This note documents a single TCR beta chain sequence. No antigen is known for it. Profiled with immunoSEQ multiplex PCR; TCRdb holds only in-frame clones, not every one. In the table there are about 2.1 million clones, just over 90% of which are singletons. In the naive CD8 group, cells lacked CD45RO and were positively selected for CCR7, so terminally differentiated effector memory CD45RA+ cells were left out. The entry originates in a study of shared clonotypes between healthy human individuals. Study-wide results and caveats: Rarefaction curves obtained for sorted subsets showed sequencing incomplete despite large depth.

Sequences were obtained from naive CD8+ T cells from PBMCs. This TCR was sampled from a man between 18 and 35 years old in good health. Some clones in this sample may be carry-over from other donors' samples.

This chain's CDR3 is CASSFRPSRGVTGELFF. CDR3 coding DNA: TGTGCCAGCAGTTTTCGACCGTCCCGCGGGGTCACCGGGGAGCTGTTTTTT. The chain recombines TRBV27 with TRBJ2-2; weak D call: TRBD2 (6 bases). The CDR3 has 17 amino acids. Germline CDR1 is MNHEY and CDR2 is SMNVEV (reference sequence). Trimming removed 3 bases from V and 4 bases from J, with 18 bases in between.